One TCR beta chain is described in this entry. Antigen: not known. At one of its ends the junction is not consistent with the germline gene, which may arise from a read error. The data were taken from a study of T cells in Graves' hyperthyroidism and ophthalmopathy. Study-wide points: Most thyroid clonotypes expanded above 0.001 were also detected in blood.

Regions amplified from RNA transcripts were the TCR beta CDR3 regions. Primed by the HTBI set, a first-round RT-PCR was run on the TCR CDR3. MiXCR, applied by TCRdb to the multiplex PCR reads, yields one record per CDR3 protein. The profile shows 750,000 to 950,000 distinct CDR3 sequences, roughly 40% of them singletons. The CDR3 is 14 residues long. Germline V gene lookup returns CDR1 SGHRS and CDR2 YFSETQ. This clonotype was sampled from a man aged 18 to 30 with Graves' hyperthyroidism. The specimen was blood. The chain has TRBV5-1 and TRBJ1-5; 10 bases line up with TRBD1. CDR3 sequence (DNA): TGCGCCAGCAACTTGACAGGGGGCTCCCAGCCCCAGCATTTT. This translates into CASNLTGGSQPQHF. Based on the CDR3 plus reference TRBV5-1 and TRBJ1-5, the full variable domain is KAGVTQTPRYLIKTRGQQVTLSCSPISGHRSVSWYQQTPGQGLQFLFEYFSETQRNKGNFPGRFSGRQFSNSRSEMNVSTLELGDSALYLCASNLTGGSQPQHFGDGTRLSIL.